The 25 T cell receptor beta chains in this list originate from one sample, sequenced in a study of T cell repertoires in cytomegalovirus infection. TCRdb independently ran MiXCR on the reads; one entry per CDR3 protein. The data hold around 530,000 distinct CDR3 sequences, with about 15% observed a single time. Material: CD8+ T cells from PBMCs. Source of these receptors: a human donor in good health (CMV status not recorded). Some clones in this sample may be carry-over from other donors' samples.

Only a few counts were recorded for this clonotype. CDR3 sequence reads: CSVEGGPGHSSYNEQFF. The CDR3 coding sequence is TGCAGCGTTGAAGGCGGCCCGGGCCATTCGAGCTACAATGAGCAGTTCTTC. The chain joins TRBV29-1 to TRBJ2-1; D gene uncertain. Trimming cost V 1 base and J 3 bases, with 19 bases left between them. There are 17 residues in the CDR3. Germline assignment: CDR1 SQVTM and CDR2 ANQGSEA.

The chain combines TRBV30 with TRBJ2-3; 8 bases are shared with TRBD2. The V and J ends lost 5 bases and 1 base, in that order; junction bases with no gene match: 5. The CDR3 has 14 amino acids. CDR1 and CDR2 (germline): GTSNPN, SVGIG (reference sequence). CDR3: CAWSLAGRTDTQYF. In nucleotides, the CDR3 is TGTGCCTGGTCGCTAGCGGGCCGCACAGATACGCAGTATTTT.

V usage is TRBV3-1 and J usage is TRBJ1-2, with D possibly matching TRBD1 (5 bases). This CDR3 is built from 12 residues. Between the trimmed V and J ends, which lost 7 bases and 3 bases, there was a span of 9 bases. Germline V gene sequence: CDR1 LGHDT, CDR2 YNNKEL (reference sequence). The CDR3 reads CASTGTDYGYTF. In DNA, the CDR3 is TGTGCCAGCACCGGGACGGACTATGGCTACACCTTC.

This clonotype was seen at least ten times. The J gene is TRBJ2-7, the V gene TRBV5-1; 15 positions match TRBD2. The CDR3 is 18 residues long. J gave up 0 bases and V 4 bases, and 8 bases lay outside the gene matches. The V gene's germline CDR1 is SGHRS and CDR2 YFSETQ. The CDR3 spells CASSPGLAGGTLSYEQYF. CDR3 sequence (DNA): TGCGCCAGCAGCCCAGGACTAGCGGGGGGGACCCTCTCCTACGAGCAGTACTTC.

This clonotype was counted many times. This chain connects TRBV12-3 or TRBV12-4 to TRBJ1-5; D is uncertain. The germline V and J ends were trimmed by 4 bases and 2 bases, with 6 bases remaining between them. The CDR3 loop spans 13 amino acids. The CDR3, as DNA: TGTGCCAGCAGTTCTCAGGGCAATCAGCCCCAGCATTTT. It is translated as CASSSQGNQPQHF.

This clonotype was observed many times. The chain has TRBV28 and TRBJ2-5, with D unclear. The germline gives CDR1 MDHEN, CDR2 SYDVKM. Trimming removed 5 bases at V and 1 base at J, with 14 bases between. The CDR3 spans 15 residues. The CDR3 loop reads CASSPIDTIQETQYF. The CDR3, as DNA: TGTGCCAGCAGTCCCATCGACACCATCCAAGAGACCCAGTACTTC. Supplemented by reference TRBV28 and TRBJ2-5, the full variable domain reads DVKVTQSSRYLVKRTGEKVFLECVQDMDHENMFWYRQDPGLGLRLIYFSYDVKMKEKGDIPEGYSVSREKKERFSLILESASTNQTSMYLCASSPIDTIQETQYFGPGTRLLVL.

This clonotype occurred a few times. V gene TRBV27 combines with J gene TRBJ2-7, with 11 bases aligning to TRBD2. From germline, CDR1 is MNHEY and CDR2 SMNVEV (reference sequence). V was pared by 4 bases and J by 3 bases, with 2 bases of the junction left unmatched. CDR3 length: 14 residues. The CDR3 nucleotides read TGTGCCAGCAGTTGGACTAGCGGGTTCTACGAGCAGTACTTC. Protein: CASSWTSGFYEQYF.

The chain recombines TRBV15 with TRBJ1-6; unclear D gene. V lost 0 bases and J 7 bases, leaving 10 bases between the germline ends. The CDR3 is made up of 15 amino acids. Germline CDR1 is LNHNV and CDR2 is YYDKDF (reference sequence). This CDR3 reads CATSRDPLRNSPLHF. For the CDR3, the DNA is TGTGCCACCAGCAGAGATCCATTGAGGAATTCACCCCTCCACTTT.

Many counts were recorded for this clonotype. The chain carries TRBV7-8 and TRBJ1-2, with TRBD1 matching over 11 bases. Germline V gives CDR1 SGHVS, CDR2 FQNEAQ. V shed 5 bases, J shed 4 bases, and the junction held 9 bases outside the gene matches. The CDR3 loop spans 16 amino acids. The CDR3 reads CASSPPGQGASYGYTF. The CDR3 region has the DNA TGTGCCAGCAGCCCCCCTGGACAGGGGGCGTCCTATGGCTACACCTTC.

The V and J genes are TRBV20-1 and TRBJ1-2; TRBD1 matches at 8 bases. Unmatched junction bases numbered 8, after V lost 3 bases and J lost 2 bases. Germline V gene lookup returns CDR1 DFQATT and CDR2 SNEGSKA (reference sequence). CDR3 size: 15 residues. The CDR3 bases are TGCAGTGCTAGGACTAAACAGGGGGAGAACTATGGCTACACCTTC. Translation: CSARTKQGENYGYTF.

On this clonotype itself: A much more abundant neighbour one base away suggests this may be a read error. The rearrangement uses TRBV6-8 and TRBJ1-3; no firm D call. The CDR3 totals 11 residues. Trimming cost V 5 bases and J 4 bases, with 3 bases left between them. Germline V gene lookup returns CDR1 MNHGY and CDR2 SAAAGT. The CDR3 reads CASSKGNTIYF. The DNA of the CDR3 is TGTGCCAGCAGTAAAGGAAACACCATATATTTT.

This clonotype was picked up many times. The chain combines TRBV27 with TRBJ2-1; TRBD1 is a possible D gene (5 bases). Between the trimmed V and J ends, which lost 5 bases and 8 bases, there was a span of 19 bases. Germline lookup yields CDR1 MNHEY and CDR2 SMNVEV (reference sequence). This CDR3 is built from 15 residues. The CDR3 is CASSPRAGRDHEQFF. The CDR3 nucleotides are TGTGCCAGCAGTCCCCGGGCAGGCAGGGATCATGAGCAGTTCTTC.

The chain has TRBV9 and TRBJ1-6; D call uncertain. V was cut by 2 bases and J by 7 bases, with 4 bases left in between. The CDR3 is made up of 12 amino acids. Germline loops: CDR1 SGDLS, CDR2 YYNGEE. The CDR3 DNA sequence: TGTGCCAGCAGCGTCGACAATTCACCCCTCCACTTT. It yields the protein CASSVDNSPLHF.

The table lists this clonotype with a few counts. The germline gene is not matched at one end of the junction; a read error may be the cause. V gene TRBV19 combines with J gene TRBJ2-1; 10 nucleotides line up with TRBD2. Germline V lookup: CDR1 LNHDA, CDR2 SQIVND (reference sequence). The CDR3 extends over 14 amino acids. The CDR3 reads CATSLAGVYGEQFF. The CDR3 nucleotides read TGTGCCACTAGTCTAGCGGGAGTGTATGGTGAGCAGTTCTTC.

The CDR3 nucleotides are TGTGCCAGTGCCGCAGGGAACCCCTACGAGCAGTACTTC. It codes for CASAAGNPYEQYF. V gene TRBV19 combines with J gene TRBJ2-7; tentatively, D is TRBD1 (5 bases). Per germline, CDR1 LNHDA and CDR2 SQIVND (reference sequence). Trimming removed 8 bases at V and 2 bases at J, with 13 bases between. CDR3 length: 13 amino acids.

This clonotype was detected ten times or more. The chain uses TRBV4-1 and TRBJ1-5, with a weak D call TRBD1 (6 bases). The CDR3 length is 15 residues. CDR1 and CDR2 from the germline V gene are MGHRA and YSYEKL. Trimming took off 0 bases at V and 6 bases at J, with 12 bases between the two ends. CDR3 in DNA: TGCGCCAGCAGCCAAGATGGGAGGGGGGCTCAGCCCCAGCATTTT. Translating gives CASSQDGRGAQPQHF.

This clonotype was counted a few times. The junction departs from germline at one end; a sequencing error may be responsible. The chain recombines TRBV20-1 with TRBJ2-7; 8 nucleotides match TRBD1. Germline CDR1 is DFQATT and CDR2 is SNEGSKA (reference sequence). This CDR3 contains 10 residues. CDR3 DNA sequence: TGCAGTGCCGACCATGGGACAGGTTCCTTC. This sequence encodes CSADHGTGSF.

This clonotype was detected a few times. J is TRBJ2-3 and V is TRBV7-9, with 10 bases aligning to TRBD2. This CDR3 is 15 amino acids long. The junction had 6 bases not matched to a gene; V was cut back by 7 bases and J by 2 bases. Germline values: CDR1 SEHNR, CDR2 FQNEAQ (reference sequence). CDR3 sequence reads: CASKPAGGLTDTQYF. The CDR3 nucleotides are TGTGCCAGCAAGCCAGCGGGGGGGCTCACAGATACGCAGTATTTT.

The CDR3 DNA follows: TGTGCCAGCAGTCTACAACTAGCGGGATCCGTCTACGAGCAGTACTTC. It encodes CASSLQLAGSVYEQYF. The rearrangement joins TRBV27 to TRBJ2-7; 10 nucleotides agree with TRBD2. This CDR3 is built from 16 residues. The trim removed 5 bases at V and 3 bases at J, leaving 10 bases unmatched. Germline loops: CDR1 MNHEY, CDR2 SMNVEV (reference sequence).

This clonotype has more than one count but fewer than ten. The rearrangement uses TRBV4-2 and TRBJ2-7; D remains unclear. Germline V gene data show CDR1 as LGHNA and CDR2 as YNFKEQ. This CDR3 is 13 amino acids long. Trimming cost V 1 base and J 3 bases, with 7 bases left between them. The CDR3 DNA follows: TGTGCCAGCAGCCAAGCGGGCCACTACGAGCAGTACTTC. Translation: CASSQAGHYEQYF.

This clonotype has ten or more counts. The chain has TRBV6-6 and TRBJ1-5, with unresolved D. This CDR3 is 16 amino acids long. CDR1 is MNHNY, CDR2 SVGAGI, per germline (reference sequence). Deletions cut 3 bases from V and 6 bases from J, with 18 bases between. The CDR3 region is CASSYGLENAFQPQHF. Here the CDR3 DNA reads TGTGCCAGCAGTTATGGTCTGGAAAACGCATTTCAGCCCCAGCATTTT.

In this sample, this clonotype turned up many times. The chain recombines TRBV11-2 with TRBJ1-5; D is ambiguous. Germline assignment: CDR1 SGHAT and CDR2 FQNNGV. V dropped 0 bases and J dropped 11 bases, with 11 bases sitting between them. This CDR3 region has 13 residues. The DNA of the CDR3 is TGTGCCAGCAGCTTAGATATAGGTAGGACCCAGCATTTT. It yields the protein CASSLDIGRTQHF.

The sample holds a few counts of this clonotype. The rearrangement links TRBV6-6 to TRBJ2-7, with 7 bases lining up with TRBD1. There are 16 residues in the CDR3. The junction had 11 bases not matched to a gene; V was cut back by 5 bases and J by 1 base. CDR1 is MNHNY and CDR2 is SVGAGI in the germline V gene (reference sequence). Written as DNA, the CDR3 is TGTGCCAGCAGTCCCCCGACAGGGTTGATTTCCTACGAGCAGTACTTC. Its protein is CASSPPTGLISYEQYF.

This clonotype was found a few times. The J gene is TRBJ2-3, the V gene TRBV6-1; weak D call: TRBD2 (5 bases). CDR3 length: 14 residues. The V gene lost 8 bases and the J gene lost 4 bases, with 16 bases spanning the gap. Looked up from germline, CDR1 is MNHNS and CDR2 is SASEGT. CDR3 loop: CASGDYPESDTQYF. As DNA, the CDR3 is TGTGCCAGCGGCGACTACCCAGAGTCAGATACGCAGTATTTT.

This clonotype was seen a few times. J is TRBJ1-2 and V is TRBV6-6, with TRBD1 matching over 8 bases. V lost 4 bases to trimming and J lost 5 bases; unmatched junction nucleotides: 0. The CDR3 length is 12 residues. The germline CDR1 and CDR2 sequences are MNHNY and SVGAGI (reference sequence). CDR3 bases: TGTGCCAGCAGTTGGACAGGGTATGGCTACACCTTC. Protein product: CASSWTGYGYTF.